The T cell receptor beta chain under discussion was sequenced for a study of blood T cell repertoires in COVID-19. Seattle cases were enrolled at active infection and followed longitudinally. This clone turned up a few times. This CDR3 comprises 14 residues. After removal of 4 bases from V and 7 bases from J, the junction contained 8 bases not matched to a gene. The repertoire was sequenced with immunoSEQ multiplex PCR; TCRdb's copy has only in-frame clones and lacks some. In the table there are a few hundred thousand clones, about nine tenths of which are singletons. This sequence was found in a woman aged 25 to 45 with COVID-19, enrolled during active disease. Sequencing used peripheral blood. V gene TRBV23-1 combines with J gene TRBJ1-2; TRBD1 matches 8 bases. TRBV23-1 is annotated as an ORF whose role is uncertain. CDR3 sequence (DNA): TGCGCCAGCAGTCCCTGGACAGGGTCTTGTGGCTACACCTTC. Translated: CASSPWTGSCGYTF.